This T cell receptor (beta chain) stems from a study of OX40 agonist ivuxolimab in advanced cancers. Any history of autoimmune disease or systemic immunosuppression disqualified patients. Libraries were prepared by immunoSEQ multiplex PCR; TCRdb keeps only in-frame clonotypes and omits some of them. The top ten clones hold roughly 5.2% of a sample with 60,000 to 75,000 clones, around 87% of them seen once. V lost 4 bases to trimming and J lost 0 bases; unmatched junction nucleotides: 9. CDR1 is KGHSH and CDR2 is LQKENI in the germline V gene. This CDR3 is 17 amino acids long. The sequence came from an adult with an advanced solid tumor such as melanoma, head and neck, liver or kidney cancer. V gene TRBV18 combines with J gene TRBJ1-3, with TRBD1 matching over 7 bases. Sequences were derived from CD4+ or CD8+ T cells sorted from blood, sampled in a trial of the OX40 agonist ivuxolimab. The CDR3 sequence: CASSLFDRASSGNTIYF. DNA of the CDR3: TGTGCCAGCTCACTTTTCGACAGGGCTTCCTCTGGAAACACCATATATTTT.